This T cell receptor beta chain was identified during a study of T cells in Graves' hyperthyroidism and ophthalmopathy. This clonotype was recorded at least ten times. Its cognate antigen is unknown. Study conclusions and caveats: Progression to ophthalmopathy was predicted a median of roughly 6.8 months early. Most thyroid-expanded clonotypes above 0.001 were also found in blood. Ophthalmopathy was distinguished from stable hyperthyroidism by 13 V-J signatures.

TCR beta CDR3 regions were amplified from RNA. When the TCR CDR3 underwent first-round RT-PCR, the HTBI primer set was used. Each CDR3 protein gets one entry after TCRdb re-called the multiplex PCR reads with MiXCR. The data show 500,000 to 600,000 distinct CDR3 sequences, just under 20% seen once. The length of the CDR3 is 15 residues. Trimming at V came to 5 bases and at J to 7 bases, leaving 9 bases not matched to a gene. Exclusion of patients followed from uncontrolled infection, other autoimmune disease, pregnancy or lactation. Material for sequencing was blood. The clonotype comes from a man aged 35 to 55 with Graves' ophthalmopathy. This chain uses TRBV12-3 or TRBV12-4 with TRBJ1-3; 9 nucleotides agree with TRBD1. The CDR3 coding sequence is TGTGCCAGCAGTCAACGACAGGGGGAATCGAACACCATATATTTT. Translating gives CASSQRQGESNTIYF.